The clone carrying this T cell receptor (beta chain) was seen a few times. The antigen remains unidentified. The data stem from a study of cytomegalovirus exposure and HLA in healthy donors. Across the whole study: There were approximately 400 genotyped donors. Of these, about 86% fell in the genetic ancestry cluster associated with self-reported Caucasian donors. Study findings and constraints: Per a later analysis, HLA-associated TCR beta chains showed more clonal expansion than other, equally common TCR beta chains. In a later analysis, a missense DCLRE1C variant was linked to TCR beta V- and J-gene trimming. In vitro work confirmed that a few CMV-associated chains recognize CMV antigens.

Amplification used 60 Vbeta primers and 13 Jbeta primers. This table comes from immunoSEQ multiplex PCR, and its TCRdb copy is limited to in-frame clones, with some not included. The sample includes 75,000 to 100,000 clones, around 80% seen only once; the top ten take 6% to 9.5%. Germline V CDR1 and CDR2: ENHRY, SYGVKD. The CDR3 is 15 amino acids. J was trimmed by 3 bases and V by 7 bases; bases with no gene match: 5. The sequence was collected from a man younger than 45 in good health and CMV-seronegative. The chain couples TRBV10-3 to TRBJ2-2, with 10 bases matching TRBD1. The source material was PBMCs. The CDR3 region is CAIKGTGDHTGELFF. The CDR3 DNA follows: TGTGCCATCAAAGGGACAGGGGACCACACCGGGGAGCTGTTTTTT.